The 25 T cell receptor beta chains below all came from one sample that was sequenced in a study of CD8 T cells in Susac syndrome. After extraction with the RNeasy kit, about 0.5 to 1 ug of the RNA was reverse transcribed using random hexamers. TCRdb reanalysed the immunoSEQ multiplex PCR reads using MiXCR and keeps one entry per CDR3 protein. The sample shows some 170,000 distinct CDR3 sequences, just under 95% of them seen only once. The sequenced sample was CD4+ T cells from PBMCs. The receptors here all came from a human donor in good health.

CDR3 nucleotides: TGCAGCGTTGAAGAAACAGGGGCAGATACGCAGTATTTT. Its translation: CSVEETGADTQYF. V usage is TRBV29-1 and J usage is TRBJ2-3; TRBD1 aligns across 7 bases. The CDR3 totals 13 residues. V dropped 0 bases and J dropped 4; count of bases not matched to a gene: 1. Germline values: CDR1 SQVTM, CDR2 ANQGSEA.

The chain uses TRBV18 and TRBJ2-3; weak D call: TRBD1 (5 bases). The germline CDR1 and CDR2 sequences are KGHSH and LQKENI. V was shortened by 3 bases and J by 0 bases, with 10 bases between the two germline ends. The CDR3 totals 15 residues. CDR3 DNA: TGTGCCAGCTCACCGGGGCCTACTAGCACAGATACGCAGTATTTT. Translated, it gives CASSPGPTSTDTQYF.

V and J are TRBV15 and TRBJ2-1; D unresolved. This CDR3 has 13 residues. CDR1 and CDR2 from the germline V gene are LNHNV and YYDKDF (reference sequence). The V end was cut by 3 bases, the J end by 9 bases, with 12 bases between. As DNA, the CDR3 is TGTGCCACCAGCAGGGACCTATCGGTTGAGCAGTTCTTC. Translating gives CATSRDLSVEQFF.

This chain joins TRBV2 and TRBJ2-5; D unclear. CDR1 is SNHLY, CDR2 FYNNEI, per germline. V was pared by 4 bases and J by 4 bases, with 10 bases between. This CDR3 is built from 13 residues. The CDR3 bases are TGTGCCAGCAGTGCGAACATGGGAGAGACCCAGTACTTC. Translated: CASSANMGETQYF.

The gene calls are TRBV23-1 and TRBJ1-2, with TRBD1 identical over 7 bases. TRBV23-1 is an open reading frame, and its role is uncertain. Trimming took 0 bases from V and 6 from J; bases not matched to a gene: 7. The CDR3 covers 15 residues. The CDR3 nucleotides read TGCGCCAGCAGTCAATCTCCAGGGGGTTGTAATGGCTACACCTTC. It specifies CASSQSPGGCNGYTF.

This chain joins TRBV27 and TRBJ1-2; tentatively, D is TRBD1 (6 bases). The CDR3 has 14 amino acids. Germline-derived CDR1 and CDR2 are MNHEY and SMNVEV (reference sequence). V lost 6 bases, J lost 3 bases, and 14 bases lay in between. The CDR3 bases are TGTGCCAGCAGGCGCCAGGGGCTCGACTATGGCTACACCTTC. Its translation is CASRRQGLDYGYTF.

The gene calls are TRBV29-1 and TRBJ1-1; no clear D gene. Germline V CDR1 and CDR2: SQVTM, ANQGSEA. Trimming pared 2 bases from V and 4 bases from J, leaving 5 bases between. The CDR3 extends over 11 amino acids. CDR3 nucleotides: TGCAGCGTTGAATCGGGCACTGAAGCTTTCTTT. Protein sequence: CSVESGTEAFF.

V usage is TRBV9 and J usage is TRBJ1-5; D is possibly TRBD1 (5 bases). V dropped 4 bases and J dropped 3 bases, with 14 bases sitting between them. The CDR3 sequence is 15 residues long. The germline gives CDR1 SGDLS, CDR2 YYNGEE. CDR3: CASSPRGGINQPQHF. DNA for the CDR3: TGTGCCAGCAGCCCCCGCGGGGGGATCAATCAGCCCCAGCATTTT.

This chain uses TRBV28 with TRBJ2-7, with TRBD1 matching over 8 bases. CDR3 length: 14 amino acids. The germline V gene encodes CDR1 MDHEN and CDR2 SYDVKM. V shed 6 bases, J shed 3 bases, and the junction held 7 bases outside the gene matches. The CDR3 DNA sequence: TGTGCCAGCAGGGACAGGGCTAATGTCTACGAGCAGTACTTC. It translates to CASRDRANVYEQYF. Full variable domain (remainder filled in from reference TRBV28 and TRBJ2-7): DVKVTQSSRYLVKRTGEKVFLECVQDMDHENMFWYRQDPGLGLRLIYFSYDVKMKEKGDIPEGYSVSREKKERFSLILESASTNQTSMYLCASRDRANVYEQYFGPGTRLTVT.

Only one count was recorded for this clonotype. The J gene is TRBJ2-7, the V gene TRBV29-1; D is unresolved. Germline V CDR1 and CDR2: SQVTM, ANQGSEA. The CDR3 covers 13 residues. Between the trimmed V and J ends, which lost 5 bases and 0 bases, there was a span of 11 bases. CDR3 region: CSVRDPSSYEQYF. The DNA for the CDR3 is TGCAGCGTTCGTGACCCCAGCTCCTACGAGCAGTACTTC.

The chain couples TRBV20-1 to TRBJ2-3, with D tentatively TRBD1 (6 bases). Germline loops: CDR1 DFQATT, CDR2 SNEGSKA (reference sequence). CDR3 length: 15 amino acids. Trimming removed 2 bases from V and 0 bases from J, with 12 bases in between. This CDR3 is CSARYAGESTDTQYF. DNA for the CDR3: TGCAGTGCTAGATATGCAGGGGAAAGCACAGATACGCAGTATTTT.

The V gene is TRBV30, the J gene TRBJ2-5; the D call may be TRBD1 or TRBD2 (6 bases each). The V end lost 5 bases, the J end lost 1 base, and 17 bases lay between the germline ends. The CDR3 totals 15 residues. CDR1 is GTSNPN, CDR2 SVGIG, per germline (reference sequence). CDR3 DNA sequence: TGTGCCTGGGGGCGAGGGGGGTTGAGCCAAGAGACCCAGTACTTC. Translated, it gives CAWGRGGLSQETQYF.

The chain couples TRBV4-2 to TRBJ2-7; D remains ambiguous. Between the trimmed V and J ends, which lost 0 bases and 0 bases, there was a span of 9 bases. This CDR3 region has 15 residues. Germline CDR1 and CDR2: LGHNA and YNFKEQ. CDR3 sequence (DNA): TGTGCCAGCAGCCAAGAGGCACCACTCTCCTACGAGCAGTACTTC. This encodes CASSQEAPLSYEQYF.

The chain employs TRBV28 and TRBJ2-7; D is ambiguous. Germline values: CDR1 MDHEN, CDR2 SYDVKM. The V gene lost 10 bases and the J gene lost 2 bases, with 12 bases spanning the gap. This CDR3 spans 12 amino acids. CDR3 sequence: CATTDATYEQYF. In DNA form, the CDR3 reads TGTGCCACCACGGACGCGACCTACGAGCAGTACTTC.

This rearrangement joins TRBV11-1 to TRBJ1-1; D might be TRBD1 (5 bases). The ends were cut back, 5 bases at V and 8 bases at J, with 15 bases in the middle. Germline assignment: CDR1 SGHAT and CDR2 FQDESV (reference sequence). There are 13 residues in the CDR3. The DNA of the CDR3 is TGTGCCAGCAGCAGACAATCCGGGGGGGAAGCTTTCTTT. This translates into CASSRQSGGEAFF.

The gene calls are TRBV7-3 and TRBJ2-1, with 9 positions matching TRBD2. This CDR3 is 15 amino acids long. Losses at the gene ends were 4 bases for V and 9 bases for J; bases not matched to a gene: 10. CDR1 SGHTA and CDR2 FQGTGA come from the germline V gene. As DNA, the CDR3 is TGTGCCAGCAGCTCAATTCCTAGCGGGAAGAGTGAGCAGTTCTTC. This sequence encodes CASSSIPSGKSEQFF.

The CDR3 protein is CATSQGAYEQYF. For the CDR3, the DNA is TGTGCCACGAGCCAGGGGGCCTACGAGCAGTACTTC. The chain is built from TRBV27 and TRBJ2-7, with 7 bases matching TRBD1. The CDR3 has 12 residues. The germline V gene has CDR1 MNHEY and CDR2 SMNVEV (reference sequence). J was trimmed by 2 bases and V by 10 bases; bases with no gene match: 5.

The V gene is TRBV29-1, the J gene TRBJ1-1; TRBD1 might be the D (5 bases). This CDR3 has 13 residues. V shed 6 bases and J shed 5 bases, with 16 bases lying between them. Germline V CDR1 and CDR2: SQVTM, ANQGSEA. CDR3 amino acids: CSVMTALGTEAFF. The CDR3 region has the DNA TGCAGCGTGATGACAGCCCTGGGAACTGAAGCTTTCTTT.

This chain uses TRBV30 with TRBJ1-1; no clear D. The V end was cut by 4 bases, the J end by 4 bases, with 16 bases between. This CDR3 spans 14 amino acids. The germline V gene has CDR1 GTSNPN and CDR2 SVGIG (reference sequence). The CDR3 loop is CAWKVTSGSTEAFF. The DNA of the CDR3 is TGTGCCTGGAAAGTAACCTCGGGGAGCACTGAAGCTTTCTTT.

This chain links TRBV3-1 with TRBJ2-4; TRBD2 matches 7 bases. Germline V lookup: CDR1 LGHDT, CDR2 YNNKEL (reference sequence). This CDR3 comprises 14 residues. V lost 0 bases and J lost 11; bases outside the gene matches: 7. CDR3: CASSQDDGRSVQYF. The CDR3 region has the DNA TGTGCCAGCAGCCAAGATGACGGGAGGTCGGTTCAGTACTTC.

The gene calls are TRBV15 and TRBJ1-3; D is undetermined. V lost 1 base and J 0 bases, leaving 7 bases between the germline ends. Germline loops: CDR1 LNHNV, CDR2 YYDKDF (reference sequence). The CDR3 is made up of 15 amino acids. The CDR3 region is CATSRAYRSGNTIYF. CDR3 bases: TGTGCCACCAGCAGAGCTTACCGCTCTGGAAACACCATATATTTT.

This chain connects TRBV6-1 to TRBJ2-4; 8 positions agree with TRBD2. The CDR3 runs 15 residues. Germline V gene data show CDR1 as MNHNS and CDR2 as SASEGT. The J segment lost 6 bases and the V segment lost 6 bases, leaving 10 bases of the junction unmatched. The DNA for the CDR3 is TGTGCCAGCAGGCCAGCGGGAGAACCTAGAAACATTCAGTACTTC. Translation gives CASRPAGEPRNIQYF.

The CDR3, as DNA: TGCAGTGCTAGAGTAGCGGACAAGCGTAATGAGCAGTTCTTC. Translating it yields CSARVADKRNEQFF. The genes are TRBV20-1 and TRBJ2-1; D may be TRBD2 (6 bases). V was clipped by 1 base and J by 7 bases, with 14 bases between them. The CDR3 has 14 residues. Germline V gives CDR1 DFQATT, CDR2 SNEGSKA (reference sequence).

The CDR3 reads CASSSRTGHEQYF. As DNA, the CDR3 is TGTGCCAGCAGTTCTCGGACAGGGCACGAGCAGTACTTC. This chain connects TRBV27 to TRBJ2-7, with 8 bases lining up with TRBD1. Germline V lookup: CDR1 MNHEY, CDR2 SMNVEV (reference sequence). CDR3 length: 13 residues. The V and J ends lost 4 bases and 5 bases, in that order; junction bases with no gene match: 4.

The chain uses TRBV4-1 and TRBJ2-7; D is undetermined. V was trimmed by 10 bases and J by 7 bases, leaving 20 bases between them. Germline V gene data show CDR1 as MGHRA and CDR2 as YSYEKL. CDR3 length: 13 amino acids. CDR3 loop: CANRLTILREQYF. The DNA for the CDR3 is TGCGCCAACCGCCTTACAATTCTGAGAGAGCAGTACTTC.